Below are 23 T cell receptor beta chains sequenced from a single sample in a study of blood T cell repertoires in COVID-19. The data were produced by immunoSEQ multiplex PCR, yet TCRdb's version contains in-frame clones alone and is incomplete. The table shows 200,000 to 250,000 clones, with 82% occurring only once. Specimen: PBMCs or T cells enriched from blood (not recorded which). These receptors came from a woman aged 60-70 years who had recovered from COVID-19.

The chain carries TRBV12-5 and TRBJ2-1; maybe TRBD1 (5 bases). V was shortened by 6 bases and J by 6 bases, with 24 bases between the two germline ends. CDR3 length equals 17 residues. Germline V CDR1 and CDR2: LGHNT, FRNRAP. As DNA, the CDR3 is TGTGCTAGTGGCCTCATCCCCAGGGATAAAGCCCCCAATGAGCAGTTCTTC. Residues: CASGLIPRDKAPNEQFF.

This clone has a handful of counts. The V call is TRBV29-1, the J call TRBJ1-1; D not resolved. The CDR3 loop spans 14 amino acids. The V end lost 3 bases, the J end lost 0 bases, and 11 bases lay between the germline ends. Germline assignment: CDR1 SQVTM and CDR2 ANQGSEA. This chain's CDR3 is CSVESGIMNTEAFF. In nucleotides, the CDR3 is TGCAGCGTTGAGTCGGGGATTATGAACACTGAAGCTTTCTTT.

This sequence joins TRBV11-2 and TRBJ2-1; 8 bases agree with TRBD2. Germline lookup yields CDR1 SGHAT and CDR2 FQNNGV. V shed 1 base and J 5 bases; nucleotides not matched to a gene: 4. This CDR3 comprises 15 residues. The CDR3 loop reads CASSLAGGMDNEQFF. For the CDR3, the DNA is TGTGCCAGCAGCTTAGCGGGAGGGATGGACAATGAGCAGTTCTTC.

The rearrangement uses TRBV7-9 and TRBJ2-7, with D possibly being TRBD1 (6 bases). This CDR3 spans 14 amino acids. The ends were cut back, 4 bases at V and 3 bases at J, with 13 bases in the middle. Germline loops: CDR1 SEHNR, CDR2 FQNEAQ (reference sequence). The CDR3 spells CASSSTGSRYEQYF. In DNA, the CDR3 is TGTGCCAGCAGCTCAACAGGGTCGCGCTACGAGCAGTACTTC.

V usage is TRBV6-5 and J usage is TRBJ1-2; TRBD1 might be the D (5 bases). The CDR3 spans 13 residues. Germline-derived CDR1 and CDR2 are MNHEY and SVGAGI. V shed 2 bases and J shed 3 bases, with 7 bases lying between them. The CDR3 sequence: CASSYRGYYGYTF. CDR3 bases: TGTGCCAGCAGTTACCGGGGGTACTATGGCTACACCTTC.

This clone was observed a few times. The chain combines TRBV27 with TRBJ2-7, with D maybe TRBD2 (5 bases). The CDR3 loop spans 13 amino acids. V gave up 5 bases and J gave up 8 bases, with 16 bases separating them. Germline CDR1 MNHEY, CDR2 SMNVEV (reference sequence). CDR3 in amino acids: CASSVGREQQQYF. In nucleotides, the CDR3 is TGTGCCAGCAGTGTCGGCCGGGAACAACAGCAGTACTTC.

This chain uses TRBV3-1 (or the pseudogene TRBV3-2) with TRBJ1-2; D gene ambiguous. The germline gives CDR1 LGHDT, CDR2 YNNKEL (reference sequence). This CDR3 region has 15 residues. Trimming took 1 base from V and 4 from J, leaving 13 bases between them. The CDR3 sequence is CASSQGVPKLYGYTF. The CDR3 coding sequence is TGTGCCAGCAGCCAAGGTGTTCCAAAACTCTATGGCTACACCTTC.

This chain joins TRBV3-1 (or the pseudogene TRBV3-2) and TRBJ2-1; 9 nucleotides line up with TRBD2. Germline V gene data show CDR1 as LGHDT and CDR2 as YNNKEL (reference sequence). The V gene end was trimmed by 1 base and the J gene end by 9 bases; junction bases not matched to a gene: 7. The CDR3 is 15 residues long. The CDR3 DNA reads TGTGCCAGCAGCCAAGTCGCTAGCGGGGTTATTGAGCAGTTCTTC. Translating it yields CASSQVASGVIEQFF.

V gene TRBV4-3 combines with J gene TRBJ1-2, with D unclear. Germline CDR1 reads LGHNA; CDR2 reads YSLEER. Trimming stripped 4 bases from V and 0 bases from J, with 9 bases between. This CDR3 is built from 14 residues. The CDR3: CASSPQTANYGYTF. CDR3 DNA: TGCGCCAGCAGCCCTCAAACGGCTAACTATGGCTACACCTTC.

This clone was detected once. J is TRBJ2-5 and V is TRBV4-2; tentatively, D is TRBD2 (5 bases). The germline V gene encodes CDR1 LGHNA and CDR2 YNFKEQ. This CDR3 is built from 15 residues. V was shortened by 1 base and J by 5 bases, with 14 bases between the two germline ends. CDR3 sequence: CASSQGYQDYETQYF. The CDR3 region has the DNA TGTGCCAGCAGCCAAGGTTATCAAGACTATGAGACCCAGTACTTC.

The table lists this clone with a few counts. The chain combines TRBV2 with TRBJ2-5; the D is unclear. V was shortened by 7 bases and J by 3 bases, with 3 bases between the two germline ends. The CDR3 loop spans 10 amino acids. Per the germline V gene, CDR1 is SNHLY and CDR2 is FYNNEI. CDR3 in amino acids: CASIKETQYF. CDR3 nucleotides: TGTGCCAGCATAAAAGAGACCCAGTACTTC.

This clone occurred a few times. The J gene is TRBJ2-7, the V gene TRBV7-2, with TRBD1 matching over 10 bases. The trim removed 3 bases at V and 2 bases at J, leaving 4 bases unmatched. Germline V gene lookup returns CDR1 SGHTA and CDR2 FQGNSA. The CDR3 is 15 amino acids. The CDR3 reads CASSLAGTGAYEQYF. The CDR3 DNA sequence: TGTGCCAGCAGCTTGGCCGGGACAGGGGCCTACGAGCAGTACTTC.

This chain joins TRBV3-1 (or the pseudogene TRBV3-2) and TRBJ2-7; 7 bases align to TRBD1. This CDR3 comprises 13 residues. V gave up 4 bases and J gave up 4 bases; unmatched junction bases: 4. Germline CDR1 is LGHDT and CDR2 is YNNKEL (reference sequence). CDR3 loop: CASSRRTGYEQYF. CDR3 bases: TGTGCCAGCAGCCGCCGGACAGGTTACGAGCAGTACTTC.

The chain employs TRBV6-5 and TRBJ1-4, with 7 bases matching TRBD1. The CDR3 extends over 14 amino acids. Unmatched junction bases numbered 6, after V lost 5 bases and J lost 6 bases. Germline V gene sequence: CDR1 MNHEY, CDR2 SVGAGI. In nucleotides, the CDR3 is TGTGCCAGCAGTACCGGGACAGCAGATGAAAAACTGTTTTTT. Translated, it gives CASSTGTADEKLFF.

This rearrangement joins TRBV19 to TRBJ2-1, with a possible D match to TRBD2 (6 bases). V was pared by 7 bases and J by 0 bases, with 13 bases between. Germline CDR1 reads LNHDA; CDR2 reads SQIVND (reference sequence). The CDR3 is made up of 15 amino acids. CDR3 region: CASTGVGSSYNEQFF. The CDR3 region has the DNA TGTGCCAGTACGGGGGTGGGGAGCTCCTACAATGAGCAGTTCTTC.

This sequence joins TRBV27 and TRBJ1-1; perhaps TRBD1 as D (5 bases). The CDR3 runs to 14 residues. Trimming pared 6 bases from V and 2 bases from J, leaving 13 bases between. Germline CDR1 and CDR2: MNHEY and SMNVEV (reference sequence). CDR3 protein: CASRKLDSNTEAFF. In DNA form, the CDR3 reads TGTGCCAGCAGAAAACTCGACAGCAACACTGAAGCTTTCTTT.

By proportion, this clone is large (0.1 to 1%). The chain uses TRBV7-9 and TRBJ2-7, with a weak D call TRBD1 (5 bases). Germline loops: CDR1 SEHNR, CDR2 FQNEAQ (reference sequence). This CDR3 region has 15 residues. The ends were cut back, 4 bases at V and 5 bases at J, with 18 bases in the middle. The CDR3 is CASSSTESGFHEQYF. The DNA for the CDR3 is TGTGCCAGCAGCTCGACGGAATCAGGGTTCCACGAGCAGTACTTC.

This chain uses TRBV15 with TRBJ1-2; 7 bases are shared with TRBD1. The CDR3 is 14 residues long. Trimming removed 2 bases from V and 2 bases from J; junction bases left unmatched: 2. Germline V gives CDR1 LNHNV, CDR2 YYDKDF (reference sequence). CDR3 loop: CATSRKQGNYGYTF. DNA of the CDR3: TGTGCCACCAGCAGAAAACAGGGGAACTATGGCTACACCTTC.

The rearrangement joins TRBV3-1 (or the pseudogene TRBV3-2) to TRBJ1-4, with TRBD1 matching 10 bases. J was trimmed by 7 bases and V by 0 bases; bases with no gene match: 5. CDR1 is LGHDT, CDR2 YNNKEL, per germline (reference sequence). CDR3 length: 16 amino acids. The CDR3 DNA follows: TGTGCCAGCAGCCAAGATATCGACAGGGGGCGTGAAAAACTGTTTTTT. It translates to CASSQDIDRGREKLFF.

The chain employs TRBV6-5 and TRBJ2-1, with 8 bases that match TRBD2. This CDR3 is built from 14 residues. Germline V gene data show CDR1 as MNHEY and CDR2 as SVGAGI. With 7 bases clipped from V and 5 bases from J, the junction kept 7 bases outside the gene matches. CDR3 DNA sequence: TGTGCCAGCACCCTAGCGGGTGGCCACAATGAGCAGTTCTTC. This gives the protein CASTLAGGHNEQFF.

V is TRBV6-5 and J is TRBJ2-1, with 8 nucleotides matching TRBD1. Germline V gene data show CDR1 as MNHEY and CDR2 as SVGAGI. This CDR3 has 15 amino acids. Trimming at V came to 5 bases and at J to 10 bases, leaving 13 bases not matched to a gene. CDR3 sequence (DNA): TGTGCCAGCAGTCCACTGCAGGGGGCGGATAGGGAGCAGTTCTTC. It translates to CASSPLQGADREQFF.

The chain combines TRBV18 with TRBJ2-6, with 10 bases fitting TRBD2. The J segment lost 0 bases and the V segment lost 2 bases, leaving 7 bases of the junction unmatched. The CDR3 extends over 19 amino acids. CDR1 is KGHSH and CDR2 is LQKENI in the germline V gene. The CDR3 loop is CASSPKKSSGGSGANVLTF. The CDR3 DNA sequence: TGTGCCAGCTCACCAAAAAAGTCTAGCGGGGGCTCTGGGGCCAACGTCCTGACTTTC.

The chain links TRBV3-1 (or the pseudogene TRBV3-2) to TRBJ2-1; D might be TRBD2 (6 bases). V was cut by 3 bases and J by 7 bases, with 22 bases left in between. The CDR3 runs to 17 residues. Germline V lookup: CDR1 LGHDT, CDR2 YNNKEL (reference sequence). CDR3 loop: CASSHIEGGSSINEQFF. The DNA for the CDR3 is TGTGCCAGCAGCCACATAGAGGGAGGCAGTTCGATAAATGAGCAGTTCTTC.